A selection of T cell receptor beta chains follows, all from one sample in a study of shared clonotypes between healthy human individuals. Sequencing was performed with immunoSEQ multiplex PCR; in TCRdb, only in-frame clones are kept and a portion is missing. The table lists about 2,500,000 clones, around 94% of them singletons, with about 0.13% in the top ten. Sequencing was performed on naive CD4+ T cells sorted from blood. The receptors were sampled from a man between 18 and 29 years old in good health. CDR3s include the opening cysteine and the closing phenylalanine or tryptophan.

J: TRBJ2-1
V: TRBV5-4
CDR3: CASTWGGRLYNEQFF

J: TRBJ2-7
V: TRBV9
CDR3: CASSVAVGPLEQYF

J: TRBJ1-2
V: TRBV7-9
CDR3: CASSLVYGYTF

J: TRBJ2-6
V: TRBV19
CDR3: CASQPRTSGANVLTF

J: TRBJ1-2
V: TRBV2
CDR3: CASSETLFGGYTF

J: TRBJ2-1
V: TRBV20-1
CDR3: CSATGGGEQFF

J: TRBJ2-1
V: TRBV14
CDR3: CASSQRKRGGLIVDEQFF

J: TRBJ1-4
V: TRBV2
CDR3: CASGLTQPGGEKLFF

J: TRBJ1-5
V: TRBV5-1
CDR3: CASSTRDSLKEPQHF

J: TRBJ1-1
V: TRBV19
CDR3: CASSPLTGGPTEAFF

J: TRBJ2-3
V: TRBV5-1
CDR3: CASKGGGQGTDTQYF

J: TRBJ1-5
V: TRBV28
CDR3: CASSVDGSNQPQHF

J: TRBJ2-7
V: TRBV2
CDR3: CASSTGQGVYEQYF

J: TRBJ2-2
V: TRBV30
CDR3: CACQGKGLNTGELFF

J: TRBJ2-5
V: TRBV2
CDR3: CASRANKETQYF

J: TRBJ2-5
V: TRBV6-6
CDR3: CASSTGQGETQYF

J: TRBJ1-3
V: TRBV7-8
CDR3: CASSLQGTGNTIYF

J: TRBJ2-7
V: TRBV10-3
CDR3: CAISESVGDYEQYF

J: TRBJ2-2
V: TRBV7-2
CDR3: CASSLGTGTGELFF

J: TRBJ2-3
V: TRBV12-5
CDR3: CASGQTDTQYF

J: TRBJ2-2
V: TRBV7-7
CDR3: CASSLALAGELFF

J: TRBJ2-7
V: TRBV5-7
CDR3: CASSLIDTRELDEQYF

J: TRBJ2-3
V: TRBV2
CDR3: CASRTGISTDTQYF

J: TRBJ1-2
V: TRBV14
CDR3: CASSQADRGAYGYTF

J: TRBJ2-7
V: TRBV7-2
CDR3: CASSLDSTGSPSYEQYF

J: TRBJ1-5
V: TRBV15
CDR3: CATSNRGNQPQHF

J: TRBJ2-7
V: TRBV27
CDR3: CASSSWSGSSYEQYF

J: TRBJ2-1
V: TRBV19
CDR3: CASSLTAGGGKDEQFF

J: TRBJ2-1
V: TRBV5-6
CDR3: CASTLEGPRDNEQFF

J: TRBJ1-1
V: TRBV19
CDR3: CASSTAGTANTEAFF

J: TRBJ2-1
V: TRBV18
CDR3: CASSPMVASGAYNEQFF

J: TRBJ1-6
V: TRBV5-1
CDR3: CASSLVGYNSPLHF

J: TRBJ2-1
V: TRBV28
CDR3: CASSAGGRNEQFF

J: TRBJ2-5
V: TRBV10-2
CDR3: CASSETGEETQYF

J: TRBJ1-5
V: TRBV28
CDR3: CASSLLDSTYSNQPQHF

J: TRBJ2-3
V: TRBV4-3
CDR3: CASSQEGTSADTQYF

J: TRBJ2-2
V: TRBV5-1
CDR3: CASTARRWSTGELFF

J: TRBJ1-5
V: TRBV6-1
CDR3: CASTDISNQPQHF

J: TRBJ1-5
V: TRBV19
CDR3: CATSLRGITNQPQHF

J: TRBJ2-1
V: TRBV5-4
CDR3: CASSRGGDGHEQFF

J: TRBJ2-1
V: TRBV30
CDR3: CAWSGGSTRGSYNEQFF

J: TRBJ2-3
V: TRBV7-3
CDR3: CASTLGGGGTDTQYF

J: TRBJ1-3
V: TRBV6-1
CDR3: CASSVRTGAGNTIYF

J: TRBJ2-2
V: TRBV11-3
CDR3: CASSLRLAGNTGELFF